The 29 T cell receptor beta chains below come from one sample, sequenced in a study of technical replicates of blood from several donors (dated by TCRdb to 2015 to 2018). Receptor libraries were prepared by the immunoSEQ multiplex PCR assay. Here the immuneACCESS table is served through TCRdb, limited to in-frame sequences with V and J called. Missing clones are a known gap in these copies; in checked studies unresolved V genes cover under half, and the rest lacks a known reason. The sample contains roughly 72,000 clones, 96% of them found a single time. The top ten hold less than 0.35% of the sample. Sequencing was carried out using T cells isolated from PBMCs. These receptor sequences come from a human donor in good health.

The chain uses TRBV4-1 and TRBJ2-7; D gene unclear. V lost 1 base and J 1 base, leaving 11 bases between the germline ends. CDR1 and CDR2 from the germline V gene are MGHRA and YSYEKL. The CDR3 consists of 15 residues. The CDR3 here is CASSQVPSPSYEQYF. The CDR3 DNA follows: TGCGCCAGCAGCCAAGTCCCTTCCCCTTCCTACGAGCAGTACTTC.

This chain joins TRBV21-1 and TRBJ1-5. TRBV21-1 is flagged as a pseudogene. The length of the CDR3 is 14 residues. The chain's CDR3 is CASSVPGPDQPQHF. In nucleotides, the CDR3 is TGTGCCAGCAGCGTGCCGGGTCCCGATCAGCCCCAGCATTTT.

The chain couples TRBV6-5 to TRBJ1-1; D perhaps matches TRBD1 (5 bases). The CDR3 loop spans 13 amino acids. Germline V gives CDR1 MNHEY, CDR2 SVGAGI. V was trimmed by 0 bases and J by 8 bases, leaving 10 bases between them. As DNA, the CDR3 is TGTGCCAGCAGTTACTCCCCACAGGCAGAAGCTTTCTTT. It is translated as CASSYSPQAEAFF.

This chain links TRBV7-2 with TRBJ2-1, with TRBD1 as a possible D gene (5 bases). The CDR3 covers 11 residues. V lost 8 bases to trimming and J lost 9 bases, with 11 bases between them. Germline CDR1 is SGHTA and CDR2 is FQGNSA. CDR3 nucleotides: TGTGCCAGCGGGGCTCTAGGTGAGCAGTTCTTC. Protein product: CASGALGEQFF.

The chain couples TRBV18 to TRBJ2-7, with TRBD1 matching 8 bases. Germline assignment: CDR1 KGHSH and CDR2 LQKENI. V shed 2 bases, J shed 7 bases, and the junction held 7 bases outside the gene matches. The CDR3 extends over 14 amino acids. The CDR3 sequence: CASSPVTGALEQYF. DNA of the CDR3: TGTGCCAGCTCACCAGTGACAGGGGCGTTAGAGCAGTACTTC.

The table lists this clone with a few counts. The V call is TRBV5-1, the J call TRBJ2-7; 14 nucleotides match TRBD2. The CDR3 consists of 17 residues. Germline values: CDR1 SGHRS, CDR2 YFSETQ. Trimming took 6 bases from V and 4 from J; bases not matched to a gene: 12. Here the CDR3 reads CASTLSGTSGSGYEQYF. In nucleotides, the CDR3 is TGCGCCAGCACCCTCTCCGGGACTAGCGGGAGTGGGTACGAGCAGTACTTC.

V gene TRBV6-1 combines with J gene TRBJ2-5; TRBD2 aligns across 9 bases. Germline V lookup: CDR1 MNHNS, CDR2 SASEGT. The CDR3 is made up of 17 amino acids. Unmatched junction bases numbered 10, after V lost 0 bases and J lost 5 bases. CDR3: CASSEARRAGGGETQYF. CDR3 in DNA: TGTGCCAGCAGTGAAGCCAGGCGAGCGGGAGGTGGTGAGACCCAGTACTTC.

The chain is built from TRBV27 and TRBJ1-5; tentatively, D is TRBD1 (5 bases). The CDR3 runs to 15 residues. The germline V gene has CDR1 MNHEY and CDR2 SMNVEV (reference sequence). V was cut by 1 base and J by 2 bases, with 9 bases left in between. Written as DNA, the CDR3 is TGTGCCAGCAGTTTATTTGCGGGGGGCAATCAGCCCCAGCATTTT. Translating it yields CASSLFAGGNQPQHF.

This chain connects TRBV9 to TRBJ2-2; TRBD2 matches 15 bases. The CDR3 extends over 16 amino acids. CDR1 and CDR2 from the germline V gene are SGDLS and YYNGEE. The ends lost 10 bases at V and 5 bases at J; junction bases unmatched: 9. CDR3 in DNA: TGTGCCGAAGGGACTAGCGGGAGGCGCATGACCGGGGAGCTGTTTTTT. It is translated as CAEGTSGRRMTGELFF.

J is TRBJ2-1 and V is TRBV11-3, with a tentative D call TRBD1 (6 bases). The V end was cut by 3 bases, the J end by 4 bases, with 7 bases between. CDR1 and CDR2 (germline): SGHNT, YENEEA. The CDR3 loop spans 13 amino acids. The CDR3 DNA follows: TGTGCCAGCAGCTTGGACAGTTACAATGAGCAGTTCTTC. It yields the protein CASSLDSYNEQFF.

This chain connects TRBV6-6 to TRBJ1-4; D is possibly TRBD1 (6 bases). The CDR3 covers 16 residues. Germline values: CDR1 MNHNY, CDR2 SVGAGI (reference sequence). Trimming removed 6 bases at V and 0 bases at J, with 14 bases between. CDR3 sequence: CASSHTGSATNEKLFF. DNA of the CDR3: TGTGCCAGCAGCCATACAGGGTCCGCAACTAATGAAAAACTGTTTTTT.

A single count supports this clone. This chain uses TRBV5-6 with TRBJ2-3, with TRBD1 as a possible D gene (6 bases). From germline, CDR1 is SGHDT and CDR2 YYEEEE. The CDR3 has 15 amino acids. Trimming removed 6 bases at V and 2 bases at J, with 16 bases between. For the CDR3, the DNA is TGTGCCAGCATCAAGAGGGGGTTATACACAGATACGCAGTATTTT. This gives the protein CASIKRGLYTDTQYF.

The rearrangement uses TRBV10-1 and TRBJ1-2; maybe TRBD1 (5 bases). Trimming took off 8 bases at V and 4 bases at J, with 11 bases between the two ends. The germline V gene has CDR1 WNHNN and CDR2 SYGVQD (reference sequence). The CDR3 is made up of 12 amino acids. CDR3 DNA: TGCGCCAGCTCGGACACACCCTATGGCTACACCTTC. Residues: CASSDTPYGYTF.

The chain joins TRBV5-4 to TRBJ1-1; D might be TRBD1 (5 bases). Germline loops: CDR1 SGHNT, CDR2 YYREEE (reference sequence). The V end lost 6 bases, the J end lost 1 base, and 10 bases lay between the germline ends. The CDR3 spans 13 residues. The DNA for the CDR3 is TGTGCCAGCACGTGGAGGGGGAACACTGAAGCTTTCTTT. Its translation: CASTWRGNTEAFF.

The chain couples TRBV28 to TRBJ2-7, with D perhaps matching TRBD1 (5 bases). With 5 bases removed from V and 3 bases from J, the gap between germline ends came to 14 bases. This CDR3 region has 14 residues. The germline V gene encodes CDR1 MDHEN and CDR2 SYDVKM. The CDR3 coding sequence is TGTGCCAGCAGTATGGCAGGGTACTTCTACGAGCAGTACTTC. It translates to CASSMAGYFYEQYF.

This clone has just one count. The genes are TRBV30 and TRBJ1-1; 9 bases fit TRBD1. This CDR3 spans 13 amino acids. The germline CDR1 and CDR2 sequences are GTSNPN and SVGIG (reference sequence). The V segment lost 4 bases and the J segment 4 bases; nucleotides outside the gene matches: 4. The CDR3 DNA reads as TGTGCCTGGAATAGACAGGGGGGCACTGAAGCTTTCTTT. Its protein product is CAWNRQGGTEAFF.

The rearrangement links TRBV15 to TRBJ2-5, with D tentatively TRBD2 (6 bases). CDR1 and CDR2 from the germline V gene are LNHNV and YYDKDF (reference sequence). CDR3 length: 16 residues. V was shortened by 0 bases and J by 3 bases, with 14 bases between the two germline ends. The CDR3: CATSRDIGTYEETQYF. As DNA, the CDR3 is TGTGCCACCAGCAGAGATATAGGGACTTATGAAGAGACCCAGTACTTC.

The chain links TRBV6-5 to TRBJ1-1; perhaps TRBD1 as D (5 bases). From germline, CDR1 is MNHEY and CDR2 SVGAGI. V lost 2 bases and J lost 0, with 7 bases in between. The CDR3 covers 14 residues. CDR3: CASSYRGLNTEAFF. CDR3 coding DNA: TGTGCCAGCAGTTACAGGGGCCTGAACACTGAAGCTTTCTTT.

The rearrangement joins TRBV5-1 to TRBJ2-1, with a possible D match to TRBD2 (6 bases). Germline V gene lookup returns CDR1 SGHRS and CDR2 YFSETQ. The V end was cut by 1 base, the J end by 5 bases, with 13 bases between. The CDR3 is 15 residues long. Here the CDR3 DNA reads TGCGCCAGCAGCTTGAGTTCGGGAGACCACAATGAGCAGTTCTTC. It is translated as CASSLSSGDHNEQFF.

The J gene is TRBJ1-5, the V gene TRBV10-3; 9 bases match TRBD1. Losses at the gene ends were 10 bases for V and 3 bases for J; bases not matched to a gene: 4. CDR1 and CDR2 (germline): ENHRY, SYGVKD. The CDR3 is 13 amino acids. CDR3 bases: TGTGCCACCGGGACAGGGTCCAATCAGCCCCAGCATTTT. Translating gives CATGTGSNQPQHF.

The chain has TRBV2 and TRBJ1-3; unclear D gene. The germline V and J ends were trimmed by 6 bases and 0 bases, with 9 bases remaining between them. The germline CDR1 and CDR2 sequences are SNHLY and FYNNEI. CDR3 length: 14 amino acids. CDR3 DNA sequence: TGTGCCAGCAGGACGGGAATCTCTGGAAACACCATATATTTT. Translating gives CASRTGISGNTIYF.

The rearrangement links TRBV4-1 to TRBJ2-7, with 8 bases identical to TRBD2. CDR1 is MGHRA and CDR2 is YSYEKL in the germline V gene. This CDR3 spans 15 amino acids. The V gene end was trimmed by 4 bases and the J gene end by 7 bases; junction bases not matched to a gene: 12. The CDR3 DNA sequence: TGCGCCAGCAGCCTAGGGAGCGGGAGTTCGCGGGAGCAGTACTTC. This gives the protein CASSLGSGSSREQYF.

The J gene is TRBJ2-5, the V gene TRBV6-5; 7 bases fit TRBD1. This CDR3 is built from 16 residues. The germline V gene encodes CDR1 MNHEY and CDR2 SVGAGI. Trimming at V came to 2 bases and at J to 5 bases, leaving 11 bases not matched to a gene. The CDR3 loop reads CASSYTNRQGKETQYF. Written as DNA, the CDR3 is TGTGCCAGCAGTTACACTAACCGACAGGGAAAGGAGACCCAGTACTTC.

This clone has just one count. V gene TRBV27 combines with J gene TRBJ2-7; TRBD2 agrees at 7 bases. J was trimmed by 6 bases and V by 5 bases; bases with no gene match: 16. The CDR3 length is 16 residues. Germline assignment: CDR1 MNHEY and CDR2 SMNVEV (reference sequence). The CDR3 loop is CASSLDAGAYTGEQYF. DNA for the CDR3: TGTGCCAGCAGTCTGGACGCGGGAGCATACACGGGCGAGCAGTACTTC.

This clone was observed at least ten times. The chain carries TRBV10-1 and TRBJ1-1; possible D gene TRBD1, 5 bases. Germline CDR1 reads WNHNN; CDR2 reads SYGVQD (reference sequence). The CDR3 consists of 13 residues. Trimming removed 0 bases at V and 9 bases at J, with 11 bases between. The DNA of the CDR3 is TGCGCCAGCAGTGAGTCAGGAGGGGTCAAAGCTTTCTTT. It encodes CASSESGGVKAFF.

The CDR3 DNA is TGTGCCAGCAGCTACACAGGGATTGAAGGCTACACCTTC. It codes for CASSYTGIEGYTF. The genes are TRBV5-4 and TRBJ1-2; perhaps TRBD1 as D (6 bases). Trimming took off 3 bases at V and 8 bases at J, with 14 bases between the two ends. The germline gives CDR1 SGHNT, CDR2 YYREEE (reference sequence). This CDR3 comprises 13 residues.

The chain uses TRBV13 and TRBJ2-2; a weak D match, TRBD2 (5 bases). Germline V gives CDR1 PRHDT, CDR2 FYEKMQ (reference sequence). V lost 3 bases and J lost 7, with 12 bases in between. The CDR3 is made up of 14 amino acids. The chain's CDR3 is CASSFWEMVGELFF. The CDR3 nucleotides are TGTGCCAGCAGCTTCTGGGAGATGGTCGGGGAGCTGTTTTTT.

CDR3 sequence reads: CAAGTNNQPQHF. The CDR3, as DNA: TGTGCCGCGGGGACTAACAATCAGCCCCAGCATTTT. The V call is TRBV6-1, the J call TRBJ1-5; D is possibly TRBD1 (5 bases). The CDR3 is 12 amino acids. The V and J ends lost 11 bases and 3 bases respectively, with 11 bases between them. CDR1 and CDR2 from the germline V gene are MNHNS and SASEGT.

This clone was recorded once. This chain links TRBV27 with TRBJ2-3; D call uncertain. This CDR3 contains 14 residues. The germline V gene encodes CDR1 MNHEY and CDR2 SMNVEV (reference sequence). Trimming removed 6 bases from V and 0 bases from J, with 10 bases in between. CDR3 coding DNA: TGTGCCAGCAGAACCAGGTTTAGCACAGATACGCAGTATTTT. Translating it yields CASRTRFSTDTQYF.